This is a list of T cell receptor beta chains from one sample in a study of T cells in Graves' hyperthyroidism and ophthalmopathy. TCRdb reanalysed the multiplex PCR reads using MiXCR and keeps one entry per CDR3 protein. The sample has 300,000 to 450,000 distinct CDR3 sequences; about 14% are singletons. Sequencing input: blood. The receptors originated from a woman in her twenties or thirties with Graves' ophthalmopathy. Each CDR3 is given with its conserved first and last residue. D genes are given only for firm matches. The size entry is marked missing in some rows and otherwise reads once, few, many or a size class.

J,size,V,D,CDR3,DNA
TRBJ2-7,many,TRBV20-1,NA,CSAPTLSNYEQYF,TGCAGTGCACCGACCCTTAGTAACTACGAGCAGTACTTC
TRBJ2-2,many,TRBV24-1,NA,CATSDLQGTGELFF,TGTGCCACCAGTGACCTCCAGGGCACCGGGGAGCTGTTTTTT
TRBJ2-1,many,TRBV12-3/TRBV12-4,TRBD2,CASSPASGGGVDQFF,TGTGCCAGCAGTCCGGCTAGCGGGGGGGGGGTAGACCAGTTCTTC
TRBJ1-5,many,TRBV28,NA,CASSSPGGQPQHF,TGTGCCAGCAGTTCCCCGGGAGGTCAGCCCCAGCATTTT
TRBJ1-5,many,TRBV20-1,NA,CSARPGPGHRGSNQPQHF,TGCAGTGCTAGGCCCGGACCGGGTCATAGGGGGAGCAATCAGCCCCAGCATTTT
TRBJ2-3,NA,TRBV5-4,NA,CASSRDQDYTDTQYF,TGTGCCAGCAGCCGGGACCAAGACTACACAGATACGCAGTATTTT
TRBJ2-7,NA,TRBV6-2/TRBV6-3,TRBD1,CASRRKVGQGSYEQYF,TGTGCCAGCAGGAGAAAGGTGGGACAGGGCTCCTACGAGCAGTACTTC
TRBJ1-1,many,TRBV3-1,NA,CASSQELLAEAFF,TGTGCCAGCAGCCAAGAGTTGCTCGCTGAAGCTTTCTTT
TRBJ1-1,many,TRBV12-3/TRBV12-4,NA,CASSFFNTEAFF,TGTGCCAGCAGTTTTTTTAACACTGAAGCTTTCTTT
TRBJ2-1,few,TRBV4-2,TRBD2,CASSQESTLAGYNEQFF,TGTGCCAGCAGCCAAGAGAGTACACTAGCGGGTTACAATGAGCAGTTCTTC
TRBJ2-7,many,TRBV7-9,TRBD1,CASSLGPGQGYEQYF,TGTGCCAGCAGCTTAGGACCGGGACAGGGTTACGAGCAGTACTTC
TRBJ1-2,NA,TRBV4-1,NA,CASSQDPGEDGYTF,TGCGCCAGCAGCCAAGATCCAGGGGAAGATGGCTACACCTTC
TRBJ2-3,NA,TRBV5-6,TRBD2,CASSPSSGGAEDTQYF,TGTGCCAGCAGCCCATCTAGCGGGGGGGCCGAAGATACGCAGTATTTT
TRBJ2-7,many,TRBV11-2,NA,CASNKLTTDPYEQYF,TGTGCCAGCAACAAACTGACAACTGACCCCTACGAGCAGTACTTC
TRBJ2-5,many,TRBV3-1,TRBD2,CASSLAGRQETQYF,TGTGCCAGCAGCCTAGCGGGACGGCAAGAGACCCAGTACTTC
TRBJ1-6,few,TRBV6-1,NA,CASEVARNSPLHF,TGTGCCAGCGAGGTCGCCCGTAATTCACCCCTCCACTTT
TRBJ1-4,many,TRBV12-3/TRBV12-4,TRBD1,CASRPGGATNEKLFF,TGTGCCAGCAGACCAGGGGGAGCAACTAATGAAAAACTGTTTTTT
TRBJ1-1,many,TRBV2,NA,CASSEENFTEAFF,TGTGCCAGCAGTGAAGAGAACTTCACTGAAGCTTTCTTT
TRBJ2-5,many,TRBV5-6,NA,CASSPGMGAQETQYF,TGTGCCAGCAGCCCTGGGATGGGGGCCCAAGAGACCCAGTACTTC
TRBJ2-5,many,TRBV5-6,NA,CASSPKGLPGETQYF,TGTGCCAGCAGCCCGAAGGGCCTTCCAGGCGAGACCCAGTACTTC
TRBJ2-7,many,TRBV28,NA,CASSRRPNYAYEQYF,TGTGCCAGCAGTCGTAGACCTAACTATGCCTACGAGCAGTACTTC
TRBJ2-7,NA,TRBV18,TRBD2,CASRRSGFRPDEAGGPYEQYF,TGTGCCAGCCGTCGCTCGGGATTCAGGCCCGATGAGGCGGGGGGACCATACGAGCAGTACTTC
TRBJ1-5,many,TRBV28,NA,CASSSFSGLSNQPQHF,TGTGCCAGCAGCTCCTTTAGCGGGTTGAGCAATCAGCCCCAGCATTTT
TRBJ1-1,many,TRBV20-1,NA,CSAPLGGTEAFF,TGCAGTGCTCCCCTAGGGGGCACTGAAGCTTTCTTT
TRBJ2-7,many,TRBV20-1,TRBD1,CSARHRGRIHEQYF,TGCAGTGCTAGACACAGGGGGCGCATCCACGAGCAGTACTTC
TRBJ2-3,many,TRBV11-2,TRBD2,CASSPPLAGVTDTQYF,TGTGCCAGCAGCCCACCTCTAGCGGGGGTCACAGATACGCAGTATTTT
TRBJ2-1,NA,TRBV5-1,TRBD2,CASSPAGGSEQFF,TGCGCCAGCAGCCCGGCGGGGGGGAGTGAGCAGTTCTTC
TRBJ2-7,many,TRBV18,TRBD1,CASSLHGIRGQRHYEQYF,TGTGCCAGCTCACTCCACGGTATTCGGGGACAGAGACACTACGAGCAGTACTTC
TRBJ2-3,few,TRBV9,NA,CASSASRGSTDTQYF,TGTGCCAGCAGCGCCTCCAGGGGTAGCACAGATACGCAGTATTTT
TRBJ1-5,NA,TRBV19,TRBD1,CASSPTGQGFNQPQHF,TGTGCCAGCAGTCCGACGGGACAGGGCTTCAATCAGCCCCAGCATTTT
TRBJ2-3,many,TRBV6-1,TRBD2,CASGRAAVGPPDTQYF,TGTGCCAGCGGGAGGGCGGCGGTCGGGCCCCCAGATACGCAGTATTTT
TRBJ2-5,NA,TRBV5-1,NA,CASRREKEAQYF,TGCGCCAGCAGGCGTGAAAAAGAGGCCCAGTACTTC
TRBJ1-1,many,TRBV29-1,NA,CSAARTGWRVSAFF,TGCAGCGCTGCCAGAACCGGTTGGAGGGTGAGCGCTTTCTTT
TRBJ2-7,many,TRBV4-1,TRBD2,CASSQASGGAVYEQYF,TGCGCCAGCAGCCAAGCTAGCGGGGGGGCAGTCTACGAGCAGTACTTC
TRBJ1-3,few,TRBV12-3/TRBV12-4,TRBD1,CASRPQGTGNTIYF,TGTGCCAGCAGACCACAGGGGACGGGAAACACCATATATTTT
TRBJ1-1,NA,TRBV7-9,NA,CASGLSGDTEAFF,TGTGCCAGCGGCTTATCAGGGGACACTGAAGCTTTCTTT
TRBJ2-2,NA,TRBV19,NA,CASSPPRGHRTGELFF,TGTGCCAGTAGTCCCCCCCGGGGACACCGCACCGGGGAGCTGTTTTTT